One and the same sample provided the 30 T cell receptor beta chains below, sequenced in a study of human T cells and chemical hapten exposure. Using its own MiXCR run on the RACE reads, TCRdb lists one record per CDR3 protein. The table includes about 71,000 distinct CDR3 sequences, 7.5% to 10% detected once. Noted time point: patch test 1, 2 weeks after DPC sensitization. Treatment reported: therapeutic diphenylcyclopropenone sensitization with weekly scalp DPC. Sequences were derived from whole blood, sampled in connection with sensitization to the hapten diphenylcyclopropenone (DPC). These receptors were taken from a woman in her thirties or forties with alopecia areata. Some clones in this sample may be carry-over from other donors' samples.

This clonotype showed up many times. The chain carries TRBV7-2 and TRBJ2-5; 13 nucleotides align to TRBD2. CDR1 is SGHTA and CDR2 is FQGNSA in the germline V gene. Losses at the gene ends were 5 bases for V and 5 bases for J; bases not matched to a gene: 8. The CDR3 is 16 amino acids. As DNA, the CDR3 is TGTGCCAGCAGCCAGGGACTAGCGGGGAGGCGGGAGACCCAGTACTTC. Translation gives CASSQGLAGRRETQYF.

On this clonotype itself: A single base separates this from a much larger clone, so it may be a read error. J is TRBJ2-3 and V is TRBV24-1; D may correspond to TRBD1 or TRBD2 (5 bases each). This CDR3 has 14 residues. The V gene's germline CDR1 is KGHDR and CDR2 SFDVKD. The CDR3 loop is CATSDPRGTVTQYF. CDR3 bases: TGTGCCACCAGTGACCCGAGGGGCACAGTTACGCAGTATTTT.

At least ten counts were recorded for this clonotype. The chain links TRBV4-2 to TRBJ2-1; 10 bases fit TRBD2. V lost 0 bases and J lost 6; bases outside the gene matches: 5. The CDR3 extends over 16 amino acids. CDR1 and CDR2 from the germline V gene are LGHNA and YNFKEQ. The CDR3 DNA sequence: TGTGCCAGCAGCCAAGATATAACTAGCGGGGCCAATGAGCAGTTCTTC. As protein: CASSQDITSGANEQFF.

This clonotype was counted ten times or more. The rearrangement uses TRBV18 and TRBJ1-2; D ambiguous. The CDR3 totals 14 residues. Trimming pared 1 base from V and 5 bases from J, leaving 11 bases between. The V gene's germline CDR1 is KGHSH and CDR2 LQKENI. The DNA of the CDR3 is TGTGCCAGCTCACCACGCTCAGAGGGTTATGGCTACACCTTC. It codes for CASSPRSEGYGYTF.

Many counts were recorded for this clonotype. The chain uses TRBV2 and TRBJ1-3; D may be TRBD1 (6 bases). CDR1 and CDR2 from the germline V gene are SNHLY and FYNNEI. This CDR3 region has 17 residues. V dropped 3 bases and J dropped 0 bases, with 15 bases sitting between them. CDR3 residues: CASSELYGQSSGNTIYF. In DNA form, the CDR3 reads TGTGCCAGCAGTGAGTTGTATGGACAGTCCTCTGGAAACACCATATATTTT.

Points on this clonotype: A much larger clonotype is one base distant, so this may be a read error. The conserved final phenylalanine or tryptophan is absent from the CDR3, which likely points to a read error. J is TRBJ1-1 and V is TRBV5-1; no clear D gene. The length of the CDR3 is 16 residues. Trimming pared 0 bases from V and 4 bases from J, leaving 16 bases between. The germline V gene encodes CDR1 SGHRS and CDR2 YFSETQ. CDR3 amino acids: CASSLVGGGMGTEAFL. The CDR3 nucleotides are TGCGCCAGCAGCTTGGTCGGTGGAGGGATGGGCACTGAAGCTTTCCTT.

This clonotype was observed many times. The chain couples TRBV12-3 or TRBV12-4 to TRBJ2-3; TRBD1 is a possible D gene (5 bases). The V end lost 2 bases, the J end lost 1 base, and 10 bases lay between the germline ends. CDR3 length: 15 residues. CDR3 nucleotide sequence: TGTGCCAGCAGTTTATTGCAGGGCCGCACAGATACGCAGTATTTT. Translating it yields CASSLLQGRTDTQYF.

This clonotype appeared once. Being one base from a much bigger clone, this may be a read error. The V and J genes are TRBV20-1 and TRBJ2-2; D possibly corresponds to TRBD2 (6 bases). Between the trimmed V and J ends, which lost 0 bases and 4 bases, there was a span of 9 bases. The germline gives CDR1 DFQATT, CDR2 SNEGSKA (reference sequence). The CDR3 length is 14 residues. The CDR3 bases are TGCAGTGCTAGAGACAGGAGGGGCACCGGGGAGCTGTTTTTT. Protein sequence: CSARDRRGTGELFF.

The CDR3 nucleotides are TGTGCCAGCTCACCGCCAGGGGGGGGCCCCCAGAATGAGCAGTTCTTC. Its protein is CASSPPGGGPQNEQFF. The chain recombines TRBV18 with TRBJ2-1; D is possibly TRBD1 or TRBD2 (7 bases each). With 3 bases removed from V and 7 bases from J, the gap between germline ends came to 19 bases. CDR3 length: 16 residues. Per the germline V gene, CDR1 is KGHSH and CDR2 is LQKENI.

The sample holds many counts of this clonotype. The rearrangement uses TRBV7-2 and TRBJ1-2; D unresolved. Germline CDR1 is SGHTA and CDR2 is FQGNSA. V was shortened by 1 base and J by 0 bases, with 6 bases between the two germline ends. The CDR3 spans 14 residues. CDR3 residues: CASSLGRTNYGYTF. CDR3 DNA sequence: TGTGCCAGCAGCTTAGGCAGGACTAACTATGGCTACACCTTC.

In this sample, this clonotype turned up a few times. The CDR3 spells CASSPPRSGANVLTF. The CDR3, as DNA: TGTGCCAGCTCACCACCACGGTCTGGGGCCAACGTCCTGACTTTC. The chain combines TRBV18 with TRBJ2-6; no reliable D call. V lost 0 bases and J 1 base, leaving 4 bases between the germline ends. The CDR3 sequence is 15 residues long. In germline, CDR1 is KGHSH, CDR2 LQKENI.

Of note for this clonotype: One end of the junction does not line up with germline, which may come from a read error. The rearrangement uses TRBV6-5 and TRBJ2-1; D remains ambiguous. Per the germline V gene, CDR1 is MNHEY and CDR2 is SVGAGI. The CDR3 totals 14 residues. CDR3 nucleotides: TGTGCCTGCAGTTACTCGGCAGACTACAATGAGCAGTTCTTC. This translates into CACSYSADYNEQFF.

This clonotype was picked up many times. The chain has TRBV20-1 and TRBJ1-5; unclear D gene. Germline CDR1 and CDR2: DFQATT and SNEGSKA (reference sequence). The ends were cut back, 1 base at V and 6 bases at J, with 13 bases in the middle. The CDR3 has 14 residues. For the CDR3, the DNA is TGCAGTGCTAGAGTGACTGGGAAACCTCAGCCCCAGCATTTT. Its translation: CSARVTGKPQPQHF.

This clonotype has only a few counts. The chain carries TRBV20-1 and TRBJ2-3; D unresolved. Germline assignment: CDR1 DFQATT and CDR2 SNEGSKA (reference sequence). CDR3 length: 18 amino acids. V was trimmed by 0 bases and J by 2 bases, leaving 21 bases between them. The CDR3 is CSARDLFPQPEDTDTQYF. CDR3 sequence (DNA): TGCAGTGCTAGAGATCTTTTTCCCCAACCGGAAGACACAGATACGCAGTATTTT.

The rearrangement uses TRBV12-3 or TRBV12-4 and TRBJ1-1; D is uncertain. The CDR3 contains 13 residues. The germline V and J ends were trimmed by 6 bases and 3 bases, with 11 bases remaining between them. CDR3 bases: TGTGCCAGCAGCCACTATACGGACACTGAAGCTTTCTTT. Its translation: CASSHYTDTEAFF.

The sample holds a few counts of this clonotype. The chain recombines TRBV7-2 with TRBJ2-3; TRBD1 agrees at 7 bases. The CDR3 is 14 residues long. In germline, CDR1 is SGHTA, CDR2 FQGNSA. After removal of 5 bases from V and 2 bases from J, the junction contained 4 bases not matched to a gene. The CDR3, as DNA: TGTGCCAGCAGCCCGGGACAGACCACAGATACGCAGTATTTT. This translates into CASSPGQTTDTQYF.

At least ten counts were recorded for this clonotype. This chain links TRBV7-2 with TRBJ2-7; a possible D gene is TRBD1 (6 bases). The V gene lost 5 bases and the J gene lost 3 bases, with 14 bases spanning the gap. Germline CDR1 reads SGHTA; CDR2 reads FQGNSA. The CDR3 runs 14 residues. CDR3 amino acids: CASSPRLGGYEQYF. CDR3 DNA sequence: TGTGCCAGCAGCCCCCGTTTAGGGGGCTACGAGCAGTACTTC.

This clonotype was counted many times. This chain uses TRBV6-2 or TRBV6-3 with TRBJ2-7; TRBD1 is a possible D gene (6 bases). CDR3 length: 14 amino acids. Germline CDR1 reads MNHEY; CDR2 reads SVGEGT. Trimming took 6 bases from V and 8 from J, leaving 20 bases between them. CDR3 sequence: CASSSSPGTHQQYF. The CDR3 coding sequence is TGTGCCAGCAGCTCGAGCCCCGGGACACATCAGCAGTACTTC.

There are a few counts of this clonotype. The chain links TRBV7-7 to TRBJ2-3; 8 bases are a match to TRBD1. Germline CDR1 SSHAT, CDR2 FNYEAQ (reference sequence). V lost 3 bases to trimming and J lost 2 bases; unmatched junction nucleotides: 1. This CDR3 contains 14 residues. CDR3 bases: TGTGCCAGCAGCTTGACAGGGGTCACAGATACGCAGTATTTT. Its protein is CASSLTGVTDTQYF.

In its sample, this clonotype was seen a few times. The rearrangement joins TRBV4-3 to TRBJ1-3; D call uncertain. Germline CDR1 is LGHNA and CDR2 is YSLEER. This CDR3 has 15 amino acids. Trimming took off 0 bases at V and 2 bases at J, with 8 bases between the two ends. CDR3 loop: CASSQDYGTGNTIYF. In DNA form, the CDR3 reads TGCGCCAGCAGCCAAGATTACGGCACTGGAAACACCATATATTTT.

This clonotype came up many times. The V and J genes are TRBV6-2 or TRBV6-3 and TRBJ2-6; D call uncertain. The CDR3 totals 16 residues. V was shortened by 6 bases and J by 2 bases, with 14 bases between the two germline ends. Per germline, CDR1 MNHEY and CDR2 SVGEGT. The chain's CDR3 is CASSRDASPGANVLTF. The CDR3 DNA reads as TGTGCCAGCAGCCGAGACGCATCCCCTGGGGCCAACGTCCTGACTTTC.

This clonotype was seen repeatedly, ten times or more. The chain couples TRBV2 to TRBJ1-5, with D possibly being TRBD1 (5 bases). V was pared by 10 bases and J by 2 bases, with 12 bases between. Germline CDR1 SNHLY, CDR2 FYNNEI. The CDR3 sequence is 13 residues long. CDR3 bases: TGTGCCACCTCGGGGGTCGGCAATCAGCCCCAGCATTTT. Protein product: CATSGVGNQPQHF.

There are a few counts of this clonotype. This chain connects TRBV4-3 to TRBJ1-2; D may be TRBD1 (6 bases). CDR1 is LGHNA, CDR2 YSLEER, per germline. CDR3 length equals 15 residues. V was cut by 4 bases and J by 3 bases, with 15 bases left in between. In DNA, the CDR3 is TGCGCCAGCAGCCGAGAAGATAGGACAGACTATGGCTACACCTTC. This encodes CASSREDRTDYGYTF.

Ten or more counts support this clonotype. V gene TRBV5-1 combines with J gene TRBJ2-2; the D gene could be TRBD1 or TRBD2 (5 bases each). Germline V gene sequence: CDR1 SGHRS, CDR2 YFSETQ. The CDR3 extends over 15 amino acids. Trimming removed 4 bases from V and 4 bases from J, with 14 bases in between. DNA for the CDR3: TGCGCCAGCAGCCCCCGGGACCCGCGCACCGGGGAGCTGTTTTTT. Amino acid sequence: CASSPRDPRTGELFF.

This clonotype was detected ten times or more. CDR3 in amino acids: CASSIPQRNTIYF. The CDR3 coding sequence is TGTGCCAGTAGTATTCCCCAGCGAAACACCATATATTTT. The chain couples TRBV19 to TRBJ1-3; no firm D call. CDR1 and CDR2 (germline): LNHDA, SQIVND (reference sequence). The CDR3 extends over 13 amino acids. V shed 3 bases and J shed 5 bases, with 8 bases lying between them.

This clonotype was counted many times. This chain connects TRBV5-4 to TRBJ2-7, with 11 positions matching TRBD2. Germline trimming cut 0 bases from V and 2 bases from J; bases unmatched to any gene: 1. The CDR3 is made up of 15 amino acids. CDR1 SGHNT and CDR2 YYREEE come from the germline V gene (reference sequence). In DNA, the CDR3 is TGTGCCAGCAGCTTGGAACTAGCGGGGGCCTACGAGCAGTACTTC. The encoded protein is CASSLELAGAYEQYF.

The chain joins TRBV20-1 to TRBJ1-5; D is perhaps TRBD1 (5 bases). V was cut by 6 bases and J by 7 bases, with 13 bases left in between. The CDR3 covers 12 residues. Germline-derived CDR1 and CDR2 are DFQATT and SNEGSKA (reference sequence). This CDR3 is CSAPGPWQPQHF. The CDR3 nucleotides are TGCAGTGCACCGGGGCCCTGGCAGCCCCAGCATTTT.

This clonotype occurred many times. The chain carries TRBV11-2 and TRBJ1-1; no clear D gene. Between the trimmed V and J ends, which lost 4 bases and 6 bases, there was a span of 12 bases. Germline V CDR1 and CDR2: SGHAT, FQNNGV. The CDR3 contains 13 residues. CDR3 residues: CASSSTVSPEAFF. The CDR3 DNA sequence: TGTGCCAGCAGCTCTACAGTGTCCCCTGAAGCTTTCTTT.

In its sample, this clonotype was seen a few times. V usage is TRBV12-3 or TRBV12-4 and J usage is TRBJ2-1; TRBD2 matches 15 bases. The J segment lost 8 bases and the V segment lost 7 bases, leaving 6 bases of the junction unmatched. The CDR3 is made up of 15 amino acids. The CDR3 DNA follows: TGTGCCAGCACCACCGGACTAGCGGGGGGGTATGAGCAGTTCTTC. Translated: CASTTGLAGGYEQFF.

Ten or more counts support this clonotype. The CDR3 DNA sequence: TGTGCCTGGAGTCCATATAGCAATCAGCCCCAGCATTTT. Protein: CAWSPYSNQPQHF. The V call is TRBV30, the J call TRBJ1-5; D remains ambiguous. The CDR3 loop spans 13 amino acids. Germline values: CDR1 GTSNPN, CDR2 SVGIG (reference sequence). Trimming removed 2 bases at V and 0 bases at J, with 5 bases between.